One sample yielded the 21 T cell receptor beta chains listed below, sequenced in a study of type 1 and type 2 diabetes patients. Amplification started from genomic DNA. The TCR beta CDR3 region was amplified using 30 forward and 13 reverse primers. TCRdb independently ran MiXCR on the multiplex PCR reads; one entry per CDR3 protein. This sample has 250,000 or so distinct CDR3 sequences; roughly 44% occur once, and the top ten carry roughly 13%. Sample: peripheral blood mononuclear cells (PBMCs). The receptors were sampled from a young man with type 2 diabetes.

This clonotype was seen only a few times. The chain joins TRBV27 to TRBJ1-5; D possibly corresponds to TRBD1 (6 bases). Germline CDR1 and CDR2: MNHEY and SMNVEV (reference sequence). V lost 6 bases, J lost 5 bases, and 14 bases lay in between. The CDR3 is 14 amino acids. CDR3 DNA sequence: TGTGCCAGCAGGAGGGACAATAGGGATCAGCCCCAGCATTTT. Translation gives CASRRDNRDQPQHF.

V gene TRBV7-6 combines with J gene TRBJ2-7, with D maybe TRBD2 (5 bases). CDR1 is SGHVS and CDR2 is FNYEAQ in the germline V gene. CDR3 length: 12 residues. The V end lost 3 bases, the J end lost 5 bases, and 8 bases lay between the germline ends. The CDR3 here is CASSLVGDEQYF. CDR3 sequence (DNA): TGTGCCAGCAGCTTGGTCGGGGACGAGCAGTACTTC.

This CDR3 reads CASSLGFTHQETQYF. The CDR3 nucleotides read TGTGCCAGCAGCCTCGGATTTACCCATCAAGAGACCCAGTACTTC. The J gene is TRBJ2-5, the V gene TRBV13, with D unclear. Per the germline V gene, CDR1 is PRHDT and CDR2 is FYEKMQ (reference sequence). The length of the CDR3 is 15 residues. V lost 5 bases, J lost 2 bases, and 15 bases lay in between.

About this clonotype itself: With a much larger clone just one base away, this may be a read error. V usage is TRBV15 and J usage is TRBJ2-7, with 7 bases fitting TRBD1. There are 14 residues in the CDR3. V shed 2 bases, J shed 5 bases, and the junction held 6 bases outside the gene matches. Germline lookup yields CDR1 LNHNV and CDR2 YYDKDF (reference sequence). The CDR3 region has the DNA TGTGCCACCAGCAGACTCCAGACAGGGAACGAGCAGTACTTC. Protein product: CATSRLQTGNEQYF. The full variable domain, rest sourced from reference TRBV15 and TRBJ2-7, is DAMVIQNPRYQVTQFGKPVTLSCSQTLNHNVMYWYQQKSSQAPKLLFHYYDKDFNNEADTPDNFQSRRPNTSFCFLDIRSPGLGDTAMYLCATSRLQTGNEQYFGPGTRLTVT.

The chain couples TRBV19 to TRBJ2-7; D is perhaps TRBD1 (7 bases). Germline V gene data show CDR1 as LNHDA and CDR2 as SQIVND (reference sequence). The CDR3 contains 14 residues. Trimming pared 5 bases from V and 3 bases from J, leaving 14 bases between. DNA of the CDR3: TGTGCCAGTAGTTTGGACAGGCGGGGCTACGAGCAGTACTTC. Translation: CASSLDRRGYEQYF.

This clonotype has a handful of counts. The gene calls are TRBV12-3 or TRBV12-4 and TRBJ2-5; a weak D match, TRBD2 (5 bases). V lost 3 bases, J lost 3 bases, and 17 bases lay in between. CDR3 size: 16 residues. In DNA form, the CDR3 reads TGTGCCAGCAGTTTCGAGGGCCTAGGGTTGGAAGAGACCCAGTACTTC. As protein: CASSFEGLGLEETQYF.

The chain uses TRBV2 and TRBJ1-4, with D perhaps TRBD1 (5 bases). Germline V gene data show CDR1 as SNHLY and CDR2 as FYNNEI. Trimming shortened V by 9 bases and J by 2 bases, and 16 bases separated the two germline ends. This CDR3 has 15 residues. The CDR3 DNA is TGTGCCAGTACGATCGGACATCCCACTAATGAAAAACTGTTTTTT. Residues: CASTIGHPTNEKLFF.

The chain is built from TRBV6-4 and TRBJ2-7; D gene unclear. CDR1 is MRHNA and CDR2 is SNTAGT in the germline V gene. This CDR3 has 16 amino acids. V was trimmed by 3 bases and J by 4 bases, leaving 19 bases between them. CDR3 protein: CASSESVGSVEYEQYF. In DNA, the CDR3 is TGTGCCAGCAGTGAAAGTGTGGGTAGTGTAGAATACGAGCAGTACTTC.

The V call is TRBV10-3, the J call TRBJ1-4, with D tentatively TRBD1 (5 bases). The CDR3 runs 13 residues. Per the germline V gene, CDR1 is ENHRY and CDR2 is SYGVKD. Trimming removed 8 bases at V and 4 bases at J, with 11 bases between. The CDR3: CAISETDNEKLFF. The CDR3 DNA reads TGTGCCATCTCCGAGACAGATAATGAAAAACTGTTTTTT.

This clonotype turned up a few times. The V call is TRBV5-1, the J call TRBJ1-2, with D perhaps TRBD1 (6 bases). The CDR3 runs to 14 residues. Trimming shortened V by 3 bases and J by 8 bases, and 17 bases separated the two germline ends. CDR1 and CDR2 (germline): SGHRS, YFSETQ. The CDR3 bases are TGCGCCAGCAGCTCGACAGGTCCCCCTTGGGGCTACACCTTC. Amino acid sequence: CASSSTGPPWGYTF.

This rearrangement joins TRBV12-3 or TRBV12-4 to TRBJ1-2; 8 bases agree with TRBD1. J gave up 0 bases and V 5 bases, and 8 bases lay outside the gene matches. CDR3 length: 16 amino acids. The CDR3 DNA reads as TGTGCCAGCAGTGGGACCGGGACAGGATCTAACTATGGCTACACCTTC. Amino acids: CASSGTGTGSNYGYTF.

This clonotype has a handful of counts. The chain joins TRBV12-3 or TRBV12-4 to TRBJ1-4, with D possibly being TRBD1 (5 bases). The CDR3 covers 14 residues. Trimming cost V 2 bases and J 6 bases, with 10 bases left between them. The CDR3 coding sequence is TGTGCCAGCAGTTTACGAGACAGATATGAAAAACTGTTTTTT. Encoded protein: CASSLRDRYEKLFF.

This chain uses TRBV7-8 with TRBJ2-1, with unresolved D. The V and J ends lost 3 bases and 9 bases respectively, with 12 bases between them. Per germline, CDR1 SGHVS and CDR2 FQNEAQ. This CDR3 comprises 13 residues. CDR3 residues: CASSFVLDLEQFF. The CDR3, as DNA: TGTGCCAGCAGCTTTGTTCTAGATCTTGAGCAGTTCTTC.

The chain employs TRBV29-1 and TRBJ2-7; the D is unclear. Trimming took 8 bases from V and 2 from J, leaving 13 bases between them. This CDR3 has 12 residues. Germline CDR1 SQVTM, CDR2 ANQGSEA. CDR3 amino acids: CSTRSLAYEQYF. In DNA, the CDR3 is TGCAGCACTCGCAGCCTTGCCTACGAGCAGTACTTC.

This chain links TRBV2 with TRBJ1-1, with no clear D. Germline V lookup: CDR1 SNHLY, CDR2 FYNNEI. The length of the CDR3 is 13 residues. V was pared by 2 bases and J by 5 bases, with 9 bases between. The CDR3 sequence: CASSERSRTEAFF. CDR3 DNA sequence: TGTGCCAGCAGTGAAAGGTCGAGGACTGAAGCTTTCTTT.

Regarding this clonotype: It is unclear where the CDR3 begins or ends on the DNA, so no DNA is shown, and the CDR3 is as TCRdb lists it. CDR3 residues: CASSFYICSAPGLAGVDEQFF. The chain has TRBV7-3 and TRBJ2-1; whether TRBD2, the table's D call, matches the DNA was not checked. Germline lookup yields CDR1 SGHTA and CDR2 FQGTGA. The CDR3 spans 21 residues, counting both ends.

As to this clonotype: One end of the junction is discordant with germline, which a read error may explain. The chain couples TRBV4-1 to TRBJ2-7; either TRBD1 or TRBD2 may fit D (5 bases each). CDR1 and CDR2 from the germline V gene are MGHRA and YSYEKL. The CDR3 runs to 15 residues. CDR3 region: CASSQGSGTTYEQYF. Written as DNA, the CDR3 is TGTGCCAGCAGCCAAGGAAGTGGGACCACCTACGAGCAGTACTTC.

The chain recombines TRBV7-3 with TRBJ1-1, with a weak D call TRBD1 (6 bases). This CDR3 spans 14 amino acids. V lost 1 base, J lost 7 bases, and 13 bases lay in between. Germline CDR1 is SGHTA and CDR2 is FQGTGA. CDR3 region: CASSLMDSSGEAFF. DNA for the CDR3: TGTGCCAGCAGCTTAATGGACAGTTCAGGTGAAGCTTTCTTT. The full variable domain, in which reference TRBV7-3 and TRBJ1-1 provide the parts outside the CDR3, is GAGVSQTPSNKVTEKGKYVELRCDPISGHTALYWYRQSLGQGPEFLIYFQGTGAADDSGLPNDRFFAVRPEGSVSTLKIQRTERGDSAVYLCASSLMDSSGEAFFGQGTRLTVV.

The V gene is TRBV2, the J gene TRBJ2-5; 8 positions match TRBD2. After removal of 6 bases from V and 3 bases from J, the junction contained 15 bases not matched to a gene. The CDR3 spans 17 residues. The germline CDR1 and CDR2 sequences are SNHLY and FYNNEI. The CDR3 bases are TGTGCCAGCAGCCAAGCTTTCGCCAGCGGGGGTAAAGAGACCCAGTACTTC. Translation gives CASSQAFASGGKETQYF.

This clonotype was detected only a few times. V usage is TRBV30 and J usage is TRBJ2-2; D unresolved. The CDR3 consists of 17 residues. CDR1 and CDR2 from the germline V gene are GTSNPN and SVGIG (reference sequence). V was clipped by 3 bases and J by 5 bases, with 22 bases between them. CDR3 loop: CAWRVNPAKTRTGELFF. The CDR3 bases are TGTGCCTGGAGGGTGAACCCGGCCAAGACGAGGACCGGGGAGCTGTTTTTT.

This chain links TRBV11-2 with TRBJ1-1; perhaps TRBD1 as D (6 bases). Germline-derived CDR1 and CDR2 are SGHAT and FQNNGV. The CDR3 contains 14 residues. The V gene lost 5 bases and the J gene lost 2 bases, with 12 bases spanning the gap. DNA for the CDR3: TGTGCCAGCAGCGGAGACAGGTTCAACACTGAAGCTTTCTTT. Protein: CASSGDRFNTEAFF.